This T cell receptor beta chain was identified during a study of blood T cell repertoires in COVID-19. For the study at large: Material from acute and convalescent COVID-19 was sourced from the United States, Italy and Spain. The cDNA or gDNA used as material had been derived from T cells, B-cell-depleted T cells, or PBMCs.

The V and J ends lost 4 bases and 2 bases respectively, with 14 bases between them. The germline V gene has CDR1 MNHEY and CDR2 SMNVEV (reference sequence). The CDR3 has 15 amino acids. Original processing methods: By means of reference gene primer amplification, nucleated cell counts were estimated. The method was immunoSEQ multiplex PCR; TCRdb's version includes in-frame clones alone and lacks a portion of them. D and trimming come from the DNA, and the V and J calls and clone size come from that table. Of approximately 290,000 clones in the sample, about 89% were seen once. This clonotype was sampled from a man aged 30 to 45 with acute or convalescent COVID-19. J is TRBJ1-2 and V is TRBV27; D uncertain. Sequencing input: peripheral blood. CDR3 in amino acids: CASSSLRRANYGYTF. The CDR3 DNA follows: TGTGCCAGCAGTTCCCTTAGGCGGGCGAACTATGGCTACACCTTC.